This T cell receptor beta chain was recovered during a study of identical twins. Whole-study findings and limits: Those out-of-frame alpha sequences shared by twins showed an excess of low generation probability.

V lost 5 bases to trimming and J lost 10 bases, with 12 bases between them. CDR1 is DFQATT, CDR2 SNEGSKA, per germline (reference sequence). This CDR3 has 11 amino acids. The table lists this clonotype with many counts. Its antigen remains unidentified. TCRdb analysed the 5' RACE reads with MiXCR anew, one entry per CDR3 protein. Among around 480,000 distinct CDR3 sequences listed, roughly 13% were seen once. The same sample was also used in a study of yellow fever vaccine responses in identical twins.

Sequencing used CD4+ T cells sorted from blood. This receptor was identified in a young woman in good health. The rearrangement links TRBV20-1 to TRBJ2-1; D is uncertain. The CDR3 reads CSAPTSTEQFF. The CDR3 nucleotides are TGCAGTGCTCCGACGTCTACGGAGCAGTTCTTC.